This T cell receptor (beta chain) originates from a study of technical replicates of blood from a few donors. Using immunoSEQ multiplex PCR, the repertoire was profiled, and TCRdb retains in-frame clones only, with some absent. The sample lists some 82,000 clones; about 93% were seen once. This clone has just one count. The CDR3 runs 15 residues. V was cut by 4 bases and J by 6 bases, with 19 bases left in between. In germline, CDR1 is SGHDT, CDR2 YYEEEE. The sequencing input was T cells isolated from PBMCs. The chain is built from TRBV5-6 and TRBJ1-2; weak D call: TRBD1 (5 bases). The clonotype comes from a human donor in good health. The CDR3 loop reads CASSHSGPRINGYTF. The CDR3 bases are TGTGCCAGCAGCCACTCAGGGCCTCGAATCAATGGCTACACCTTC.